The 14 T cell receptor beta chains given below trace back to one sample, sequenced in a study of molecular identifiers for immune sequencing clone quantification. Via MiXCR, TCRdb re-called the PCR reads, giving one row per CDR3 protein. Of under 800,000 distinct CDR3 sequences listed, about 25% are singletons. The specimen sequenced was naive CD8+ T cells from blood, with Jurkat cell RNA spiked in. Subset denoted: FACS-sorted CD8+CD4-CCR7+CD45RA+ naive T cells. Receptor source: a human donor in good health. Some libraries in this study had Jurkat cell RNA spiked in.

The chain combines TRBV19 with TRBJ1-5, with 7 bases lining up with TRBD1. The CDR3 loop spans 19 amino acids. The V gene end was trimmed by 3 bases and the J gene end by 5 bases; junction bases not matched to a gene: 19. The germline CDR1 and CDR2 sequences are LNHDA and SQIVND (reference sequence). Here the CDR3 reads CASSMGLPGGVFSYQPQHF. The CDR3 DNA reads TGTGCCAGTAGTATGGGGCTCCCAGGGGGGGTATTTTCGTATCAGCCCCAGCATTTT.

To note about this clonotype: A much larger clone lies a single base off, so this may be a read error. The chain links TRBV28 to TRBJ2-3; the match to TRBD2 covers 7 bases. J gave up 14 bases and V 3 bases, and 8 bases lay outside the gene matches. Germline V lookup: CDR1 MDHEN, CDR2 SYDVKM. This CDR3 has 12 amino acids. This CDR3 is CASSFGAGFRYF. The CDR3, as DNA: TGTGCCAGCAGTTTCGGAGCGGGATTTCGGTATTTT.

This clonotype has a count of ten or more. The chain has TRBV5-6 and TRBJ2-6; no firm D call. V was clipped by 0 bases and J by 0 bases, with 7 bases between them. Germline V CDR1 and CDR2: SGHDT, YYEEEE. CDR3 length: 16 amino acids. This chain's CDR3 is CASSLGSISGANVLTF. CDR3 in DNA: TGTGCCAGCAGCTTGGGTTCAATCTCTGGGGCCAACGTCCTGACTTTC. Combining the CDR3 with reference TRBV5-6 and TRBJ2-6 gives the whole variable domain DAGVTQSPTHLIKTRGQQVTLRCSPKSGHDTVSWYQQALGQGPQFIFQYYEEEERQRGNFPDRFSGHQFPNYSSELNVNALLLGDSALYLCASSLGSISGANVLTFGAGSRLTVL.

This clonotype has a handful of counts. The CDR3 loop is CASSFNPEAFF. For the CDR3, the DNA is TGTGCCAGCAGTTTTAACCCTGAAGCTTTCTTT. The genes are TRBV28 and TRBJ1-1; no clear D. The V end lost 3 bases, the J end lost 6 bases, and 5 bases lay between the germline ends. The germline V gene has CDR1 MDHEN and CDR2 SYDVKM. The CDR3 extends over 11 amino acids.

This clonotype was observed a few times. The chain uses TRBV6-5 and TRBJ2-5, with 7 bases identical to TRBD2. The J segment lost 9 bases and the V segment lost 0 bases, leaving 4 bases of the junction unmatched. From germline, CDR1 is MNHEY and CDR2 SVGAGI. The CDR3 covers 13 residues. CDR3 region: CASSYSGREAQYF. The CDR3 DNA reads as TGTGCCAGCAGTTACTCAGGGAGGGAGGCCCAGTACTTC.

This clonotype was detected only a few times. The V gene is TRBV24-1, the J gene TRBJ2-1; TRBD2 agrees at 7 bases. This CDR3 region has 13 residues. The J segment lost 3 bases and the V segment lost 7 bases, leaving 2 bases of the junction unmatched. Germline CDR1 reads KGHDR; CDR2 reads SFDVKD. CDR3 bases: TGTGCCACCAGGGGCGGGAGCTACAATGAGCAGTTCTTC. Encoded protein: CATRGGSYNEQFF.

CDR3: CASSLGTREIYEQYF. CDR3 in DNA: TGTGCCAGCAGTTTAGGGACCAGAGAGATCTACGAGCAGTACTTC. The genes are TRBV27 and TRBJ2-7; D may be TRBD1 or TRBD2 (5 bases each). CDR3 size: 15 residues. The V end was cut by 2 bases, the J end by 3 bases, with 14 bases between. Germline V gene data show CDR1 as MNHEY and CDR2 as SMNVEV (reference sequence).

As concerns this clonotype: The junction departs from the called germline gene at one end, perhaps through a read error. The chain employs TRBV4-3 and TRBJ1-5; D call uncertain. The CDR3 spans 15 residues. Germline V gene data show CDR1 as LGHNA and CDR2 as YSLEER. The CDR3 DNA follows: TGCGCCAGCAGCCAAGTTTCAGGTAGCAATCAGCACCAGCATTTT. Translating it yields CASSQVSGSNQHQHF.

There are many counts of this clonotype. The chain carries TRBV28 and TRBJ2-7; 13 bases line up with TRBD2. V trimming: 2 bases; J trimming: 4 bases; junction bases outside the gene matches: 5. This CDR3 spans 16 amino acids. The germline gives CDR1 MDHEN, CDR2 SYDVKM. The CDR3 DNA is TGTGCCAGCAGTTTAGTCGGACTAGCGGGAGAGTACGAGCAGTACTTC. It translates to CASSLVGLAGEYEQYF.

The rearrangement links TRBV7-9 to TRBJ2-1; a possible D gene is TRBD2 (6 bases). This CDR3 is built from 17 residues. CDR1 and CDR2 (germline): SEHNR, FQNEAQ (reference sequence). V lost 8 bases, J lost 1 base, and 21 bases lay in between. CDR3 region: CASYGSPGTPSYNEQFF. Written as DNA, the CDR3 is TGTGCCAGCTATGGGTCTCCCGGGACTCCTTCCTACAATGAGCAGTTCTTC.

In nucleotides, the CDR3 is TGTGCCAGCAGTCCCGGGACTCCTTTCGGCACTGAAGCTTTCTTT. Translating it yields CASSPGTPFGTEAFF. This chain links TRBV13 with TRBJ1-1, with D tentatively TRBD1 (5 bases). Between the trimmed V and J ends, which lost 6 bases and 4 bases, there was a span of 18 bases. CDR1 and CDR2 from the germline V gene are PRHDT and FYEKMQ (reference sequence). This CDR3 is built from 15 residues.

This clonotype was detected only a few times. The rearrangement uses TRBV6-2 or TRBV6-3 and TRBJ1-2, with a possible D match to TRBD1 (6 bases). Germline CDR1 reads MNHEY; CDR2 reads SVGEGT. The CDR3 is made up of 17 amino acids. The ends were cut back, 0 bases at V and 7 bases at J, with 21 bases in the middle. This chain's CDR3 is CASSYSTDIQTGRGYTF. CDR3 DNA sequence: TGTGCCAGCAGTTACTCGACGGACATCCAGACAGGTCGTGGCTACACCTTC.

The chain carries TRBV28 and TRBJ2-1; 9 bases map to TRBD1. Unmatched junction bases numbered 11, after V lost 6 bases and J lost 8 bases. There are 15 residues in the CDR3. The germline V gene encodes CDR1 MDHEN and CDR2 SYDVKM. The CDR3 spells CASSLRHRGLYEQFF. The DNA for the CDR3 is TGTGCCAGCAGCCTCCGGCACAGGGGGCTGTATGAGCAGTTCTTC.

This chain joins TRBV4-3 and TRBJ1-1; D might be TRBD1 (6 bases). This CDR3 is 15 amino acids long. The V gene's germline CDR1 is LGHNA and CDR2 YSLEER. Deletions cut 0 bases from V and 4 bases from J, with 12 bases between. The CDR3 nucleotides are TGCGCCAGCAGCCAAGAGGACAGCATGATCACTGAAGCTTTCTTT. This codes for CASSQEDSMITEAFF.